The rows below give T cell receptor beta chains drawn from one sample of a study of yellow fever vaccine responses in identical twins. TCRdb reprocessed the RT-PCR reads via MiXCR and lists one record per CDR3 protein. The sample holds some 2,000 distinct CDR3 sequences; over 7.5% are singletons and the top ten take under 7%. The specimen comprised T cells from blood (PBMCs), unsorted or a sorted subset (not recorded which), sampled around 25 months after vaccination. Source of these receptors: a woman aged 18 to 35 who received the yellow fever vaccine. Each CDR3 is given with its conserved first and last residue. Each record gives: D gene, V gene, J gene, clone size, CDR3 DNA, CDR3 protein. A D gene is named only where the DNA matches it firmly. Clone sizes are given selectively: once, few, many, or a class where the clone is expanded.

>TRBD1|TRBV6-5|TRBJ1-2|-
TGTGCCAGCAGTTACCAGGGGGCGCGTGGCTACACCTTC
CASSYQGARGYTF
>-|TRBV18|TRBJ2-1|medium-sized
TGTGCCAGCTCACCAGGGAGAGGGTACAATGAGCAGTTCTTC
CASSPGRGYNEQFF
>-|TRBV7-7|TRBJ2-5|-
TGTGCTAGCAGCCGGGTGGAGGGTATGCTAGAGACCCAGTACTTC
CASSRVEGMLETQYF
>-|TRBV11-3|TRBJ2-7|-
TGTGCCAGCAGCTTAGACCCCGGACAGCCGCAGTACTTC
CASSLDPGQPQYF
>-|TRBV1|TRBJ1-2|few
TGCACCAGCAGCGAGGGCCGGACGGCTGGCTACACCTTC
CTSSEGRTAGYTF
>TRBD2|TRBV29-1|TRBJ2-7|few
TGCAGCGTTCGGCAGGGAGGGTCCTACGAGCAGTACTTC
CSVRQGGSYEQYF
>TRBD1|TRBV4-1|TRBJ2-5|-
TGCGCCAGCAGCCTCGGACAGGGGCTCGCCCAGTACTTC
CASSLGQGLAQYF
>-|TRBV6-4|TRBJ2-1|medium-sized
TGTGCCAGCAGTGACGGACCGGCGGCCAATGAGCAGTTCTTC
CASSDGPAANEQFF
>-|TRBV11-2|TRBJ2-1|-
TGTGCCAGCAGCTCCCTTGACAGGAATGAGCAGTTCTTC
CASSSLDRNEQFF
>-|TRBV6-5|TRBJ2-5|-
TGTGCCAGCAGTTACAGCTTGCAAGAGACCCAGTACTTC
CASSYSLQETQYF
>-|TRBV15|TRBJ2-2|once
TGTGCCACCAGCAGAGATACTTCCACCGGGCAGCTGTTTTTT
CATSRDTSTGQLFF
>-|TRBV5-7|TRBJ2-5|medium-sized
TGTGCCAGCAGCGGAAGACTACCTAGCACCCAGTACTTC
CASSGRLPSTQYF
>TRBD2|TRBV7-6|TRBJ2-1|medium-sized
TGTGCTAGCAGCTTAGCGTTTCCGGGGACTAGCGGGGGTGGCTCCTACAATGAGCAGTTCTTC
CASSLAFPGTSGGGSYNEQFF
>-|TRBV12-3/TRBV12-4|TRBJ2-3|medium-sized
TGTGCCAGCAGTAGACTTATCACAGATACGCAGTATTTT
CASSRLITDTQYF
>TRBD1|TRBV29-1|TRBJ2-1|few
TGCAGCGCACCGACTGACAGGGGCCTGAATGAGCAGTTCTTC
CSAPTDRGLNEQFF
>-|TRBV11-2|TRBJ1-1|medium-sized
TGTGCCAGCAGCCTTTCCATGGGGAACACTGAAGCTTTCTTT
CASSLSMGNTEAFF
>-|TRBV20-1|TRBJ2-7|medium-sized
TGCAGTGCTAGGTTGGTTCTTTCCTACGAGCAGTACTTC
CSARLVLSYEQYF
>-|TRBV15|TRBJ2-7|-
TGTGCCACCAGCAGAGTCGGGGATCCCTACGAGCAGTACTTC
CATSRVGDPYEQYF
>-|TRBV6-1|TRBJ2-5|-
TGTGCCAGCAGGGCTGACAGGACCCAGTACTTC
CASRADRTQYF
>-|TRBV5-1|TRBJ2-5|few
TGCGCCAGCAGCTTGTTGCCAGGCCCCCAAGAGACCCAGTACTTC
CASSLLPGPQETQYF
>-|TRBV10-1|TRBJ2-7|-
TGCGCCAGCAGTCCCTCCGTGATTACGGGAAGGTTTTACGAGCAGTACTTC
CASSPSVITGRFYEQYF
>-|TRBV7-6|TRBJ2-7|few
TGTGCCAGCAGATTTAGACAGGATTCGTCCTACGAGCAGTACTTC
CASRFRQDSSYEQYF
>TRBD2|TRBV10-3|TRBJ2-1|few
TGTGCCATCAGTGAAGGGAGTAGCGGGAGGAGCTCCTACAATGAGCAGTTCTTC
CAISEGSSGRSSYNEQFF
>-|TRBV4-3|TRBJ2-2|-
TGCGCCAGCATTCTCCCTTTTGGCGATCTTAACACCGGGGAGCTGTTTTTT
CASILPFGDLNTGELFF
>-|TRBV4-1|TRBJ2-1|few
TGCGCCAGCAGCCCGGGACATCGCAATGAGCAGTTCTTC
CASSPGHRNEQFF
>TRBD2|TRBV18|TRBJ2-1|medium-sized
TGTGCCAGCTCACCACCGGAACTAGCGGGAAATGAGCAGTTCTTC
CASSPPELAGNEQFF
>-|TRBV7-6|TRBJ2-7|-
TGTGCCAGCAGCTTAGGTGGTTATTCCTACGAGCAGTACTTC
CASSLGGYSYEQYF
>-|TRBV11-3|TRBJ2-7|medium-sized
TGTGCCAGCAGCTTAGGTATGGGAGAGCAGTACTTC
CASSLGMGEQYF
>-|TRBV12-3/TRBV12-4|TRBJ2-3|-
TGTGCCAGCAGCGTCCTCACTAGAGGAGTAGTAACAGATACGCAGTATTTT
CASSVLTRGVVTDTQYF
>-|TRBV25-1|TRBJ2-7|few
TGTGCCAGCAGTGCACCTGGGCCTTACGAGCAGTACTTC
CASSAPGPYEQYF
>-|TRBV12-3/TRBV12-4|TRBJ2-2|few
TGTGCCAGCGGGGTAATGGTGAAAAACGGGGAGCTGTTTTTT
CASGVMVKNGELFF
>-|TRBV6-5|TRBJ2-6|-
TGTGCCAGCAGTTACTCTAGAGTAACTGGGGCCAACGTCCTGACTTTC
CASSYSRVTGANVLTF
>-|TRBV18|TRBJ2-3|-
TGTGCCAGCTCACCATTCTCGCGGGACTCAGATACGCAGTATTTT
CASSPFSRDSDTQYF
>TRBD1|TRBV4-1|TRBJ2-7|few
TGCGCCAGCAGCCACGGAAGGGGGCCGGTCCCAGCCGAGCAGTACTTC
CASSHGRGPVPAEQYF
>-|TRBV7-6|TRBJ2-5|-
TGTGCCAGCAGCTTATTGCTAGCTTCAGGGTCCCAGTACTTC
CASSLLLASGSQYF
>-|TRBV2|TRBJ2-2|few
TGTGCCAGCAGTGACGTGGAATCCGGGGAGCTGTTTTTT
CASSDVESGELFF
>TRBD2|TRBV4-3|TRBJ2-1|few
TGCGCCAGCAGCCAAGATAGGCAGTCGGGAGGGCTATTCAATGAGCAGTTCTTC
CASSQDRQSGGLFNEQFF
>-|TRBV21-1|TRBJ2-1|-
TGTGCCAGCAGCAAAGCCAGCGGGGGGCCCAATGAGCAGTTCTTC
CASSKASGGPNEQFF
>-|TRBV6-5|TRBJ2-7|-
TGTGCCAGCAGTTACGGAGCGAGACCCTACGAGCAGTACTTC
CASSYGARPYEQYF
>-|TRBV10-1|TRBJ1-1|few
TGCGCCAGCAGTGAGTTCATGAACACTGAAGCTTTCTTT
CASSEFMNTEAFF
>TRBD1|TRBV7-7|TRBJ2-7|few
TGTGCTAGCAGCTTAGACACAGGGGGCTCCTACGAGCAGTACTTC
CASSLDTGGSYEQYF
>-|TRBV4-1|TRBJ1-2|few
TGCGCCAGCAGCCAAGTTTCGGCAGGGAACTATGGCTACACCTTC
CASSQVSAGNYGYTF
>-|TRBV10-3|TRBJ2-2|-
TGTGCCATCAGTGAGTCAGTGGGCACCGGGGAGCTGTTTTTT
CAISESVGTGELFF
>-|TRBV29-1|TRBJ2-7|few
TGCAGCGTTGGAGGACATGGCTACGAGCAGTACTTC
CSVGGHGYEQYF
>-|TRBV10-1|TRBJ1-5|few
TGCGCCAGCAGTAACGCAGGGGTCGGGCAGCCCCAGCATTTT
CASSNAGVGQPQHF
>TRBD2|TRBV4-2|TRBJ2-3|few
TGTGCCAGCAGCCAAGAAATAGCGGGGGGGCCAGATACGCAGTATTTT
CASSQEIAGGPDTQYF
>-|TRBV11-1|TRBJ2-1|few
TGTGCCAGCAGCCACTTAGGTGTAAGGTTGGCCCATGAGCAGTTCTTC
CASSHLGVRLAHEQFF
>TRBD1|TRBV6-1|TRBJ1-2|-
TGTGCCAGCACCCCGGACAGGGAAGGCTACACCTTC
CASTPDREGYTF
>-|TRBV11-1|TRBJ2-7|-
TGTGCCAGCAGCATTCACAGCTCCTACGAGCAGTACTTC
CASSIHSSYEQYF
>-|TRBV4-1|TRBJ1-1|large
TGCGCCAGCAGCCAACTAATCACGGGAGGCACTGAAGCTTTCTTT
CASSQLITGGTEAFF
>-|TRBV15|TRBJ2-7|-
TGTGCCACCAGCAGGGCCAAAGGGGCCAGCGAGCAGTACTTC
CATSRAKGASEQYF
>-|TRBV5-4|TRBJ1-1|few
TGTGCCAGCAGCTTGGCCGGGGGATTCACTGAAGCTTTCTTT
CASSLAGGFTEAFF
>TRBD2|TRBV14|TRBJ2-7|medium-sized
TGTGCCAGCAGCCGGATCGGACTAGCGGGTGCTAACGAGCAGTACTTC
CASSRIGLAGANEQYF